The next 18 T cell receptor beta chains were all read from a single sample in a study of patients and donors after allogeneic stem cell transplantation (dated by TCRdb to 2018 to 2020). Receptor amplification or capture employed RT-PCR. Sequencing was performed on a NextSeq 550. TCRdb cleaned the public reads at Q25 with fastp, built clones with MiXCR and kept in-frame beta chains. Every CDR3 protein is listed once, alongside the most common genes and DNA of its rows. In this sample the table shows over 350,000 distinct CDR3 sequences, about a sixth of which occur a single time. 6% to 8% of the sample lies in the top ten. Sequencing was carried out using blood, either unsorted or a sorted T cell fraction (not recorded which). Receptors originate from a human donor who was either an allogeneic HSCT recipient or a stem cell or donor lymphocyte infusion donor (not recorded which). It is not recorded whose cells these are; they may come from a transplant donor.

The table lists this clonotype with many counts. This sequence joins TRBV12-3 or TRBV12-4 and TRBJ1-2; D gene uncertain. Deletions cut 4 bases from V and 6 bases from J, with 12 bases between. This CDR3 has 13 residues. As DNA, the CDR3 is TGTGCCAGCAGTTCGACGCTGCGCCATGGCTACACCTTC. It translates to CASSSTLRHGYTF.

The gene calls are TRBV6-5 and TRBJ2-7, with a possible D match to TRBD2 (5 bases). The CDR3 sequence is 13 residues long. V lost 1 base to trimming and J lost 3 bases, with 7 bases between them. Germline CDR1 and CDR2: MNHEY and SVGAGI. CDR3 region: CASSYFRDYEQYF. As DNA, the CDR3 is TGTGCCAGCAGTTACTTCCGGGACTACGAGCAGTACTTC.

This chain's CDR3 is CASSIGTPGYTIYF. CDR3 DNA sequence: TGTGCCAGTAGTATCGGGACACCAGGGTACACCATATATTTT. The rearrangement links TRBV19 to TRBJ1-3; D perhaps matches TRBD1 (6 bases). This CDR3 spans 14 amino acids. In germline, CDR1 is LNHDA, CDR2 SQIVND (reference sequence). V was cut by 3 bases and J by 8 bases, with 14 bases left in between. Full variable domain (outside the CDR3, taken from reference TRBV19 and TRBJ1-3): DGGITQSPKYLFRKEGQNVTLSCEQNLNHDAMYWYRQDPGQGLRLIYYSQIVNDFQKGDIAEGYSVSREKKESFPLTVTSAQKNPTAFYLCASSIGTPGYTIYFGEGSWLTVV.

The genes are TRBV20-1 and TRBJ1-1; D not resolved. CDR3 length: 13 residues. Germline CDR1 is DFQATT and CDR2 is SNEGSKA (reference sequence). In nucleotides, the CDR3 is TGCAGACTTCTAACGGGATTGAACACTGAAGCTTTCTTT. It is translated as CRLLTGLNTEAFF.

This clonotype has only a few counts. The J gene is TRBJ2-2, the V gene TRBV2; either TRBD1 or TRBD2 may fit D (7 bases each). The CDR3 spans 15 residues. Germline CDR1 is SNHLY and CDR2 is FYNNEI. V dropped 11 bases and J dropped 5 bases, with 21 bases sitting between them. Written as DNA, the CDR3 is TGTGCCGTCCCTCAAGCAGGGGGGGGTACCGGGGAGCTGTTTTTT. This encodes CAVPQAGGGTGELFF.

This clonotype was picked up many times. J is TRBJ2-7 and V is TRBV29-1; no clear D gene. This CDR3 contains 15 residues. The germline gives CDR1 SQVTM, CDR2 ANQGSEA. V lost 1 base to trimming and J lost 1 base, with 14 bases between them. The CDR3 region is CSVEVPGSTSYEQYF. The CDR3 coding sequence is TGCAGCGTTGAAGTTCCCGGGTCGACGTCCTACGAGCAGTACTTC.

The chain employs TRBV24-1 and TRBJ2-7; D ambiguous. The CDR3 contains 14 residues. The ends were cut back, 8 bases at V and 2 bases at J, with 15 bases in the middle. Germline loops: CDR1 KGHDR, CDR2 SFDVKD. CDR3 sequence: CATIPSGFPYEQYF. In DNA, the CDR3 is TGTGCCACCATTCCCTCGGGTTTTCCCTACGAGCAGTACTTC.

This clonotype was observed at least ten times. The chain has TRBV20-1 and TRBJ2-4; no definite D call. V was clipped by 0 bases and J by 0 bases, with 12 bases between them. The CDR3 length is 16 residues. Germline loops: CDR1 DFQATT, CDR2 SNEGSKA (reference sequence). CDR3: CSARDYRGLAKNIQYF. The CDR3 DNA reads TGCAGTGCTAGAGATTACCGTGGCCTAGCCAAAAACATTCAGTACTTC.

This chain uses TRBV12-3 or TRBV12-4 with TRBJ1-4; D is unresolved. The length of the CDR3 is 16 residues. V lost 5 bases to trimming and J lost 5 bases, with 18 bases between them. The CDR3 reads CASSPRGRVINEKLFF. In nucleotides, the CDR3 is TGTGCCAGCAGTCCCCGAGGACGGGTTATCAATGAAAAACTGTTTTTT.

J is TRBJ2-5 and V is TRBV20-1; D gene ambiguous. The CDR3 has 12 amino acids. CDR1 is DFQATT, CDR2 SNEGSKA, per germline (reference sequence). Deletions cut 3 bases from V and 1 base from J, with 6 bases between. The CDR3 sequence: CSASRVQETQYF. The CDR3 DNA sequence: TGCAGTGCTAGTAGGGTCCAAGAGACCCAGTACTTC.

This clonotype was recorded at least ten times. The V and J genes are TRBV7-2 and TRBJ2-3; possibly TRBD2 for D (6 bases). Trimming left V 5 bases short and J 2 bases short, with 17 bases between. CDR3 length: 16 residues. Germline CDR1 SGHTA, CDR2 FQGNSA. CDR3 bases: TGTGCCAGCAGCGAAAGGAGGCGGGGAGACACAGATACGCAGTATTTT. It translates to CASSERRRGDTDTQYF.

This clonotype was detected many times. V usage is TRBV21-1 and J usage is TRBJ2-7; the listed D gene, TRBD2, was not tested against the DNA. TRBV21-1 is flagged as a pseudogene. The CDR3 runs to 16 residues. CDR3 region: CASSYVGLADLYEQYF. Written as DNA, the CDR3 is TGTGCCAGCAGCTACGTTGGACTAGCCGACCTATACGAGCAGTACTTC.

The table lists this clonotype with a few counts. This chain uses TRBV20-1 with TRBJ2-2, with D tentatively TRBD2 (6 bases). Per the germline V gene, CDR1 is DFQATT and CDR2 is SNEGSKA (reference sequence). This CDR3 is 14 amino acids long. V was trimmed by 6 bases and J by 4 bases, leaving 15 bases between them. The CDR3 here is CSARWGRSTGELFF. In nucleotides, the CDR3 is TGCAGTGCCAGGTGGGGGAGGAGCACCGGGGAGCTGTTTTTT.

The sample holds a few counts of this clonotype. CDR3 loop: CASSQDPPGAANTGELFF. Written as DNA, the CDR3 is TGCGCCAGCAGCCAAGATCCACCGGGGGCCGCGAACACCGGGGAGCTGTTTTTT. The chain carries TRBV4-3 and TRBJ2-2; D might be TRBD1 or TRBD2, each matching 6 bases. Germline lookup yields CDR1 LGHNA and CDR2 YSLEER. Trimming shortened V by 0 bases and J by 0 bases, and 14 bases separated the two germline ends. The CDR3 has 18 amino acids.

This clonotype was seen ten or more times. The chain employs TRBV29-1 and TRBJ1-2, with TRBD1 matching over 8 bases. V lost 7 bases to trimming and J lost 4 bases; unmatched junction nucleotides: 5. Germline V lookup: CDR1 SQVTM, CDR2 ANQGSEA. This CDR3 is built from 12 residues. The chain's CDR3 is CSGRTGPYGYTF. The CDR3 DNA sequence: TGCAGCGGCCGGACAGGGCCCTATGGCTACACCTTC. The full variable domain, completed using reference TRBV29-1 and TRBJ1-2, is SAVISQKPSRDICQRGTSLTIQCQVDSQVTMMFWYRQQPGQSLTLIATANQGSEATYESGFVIDKFPISRPNLTFSTLTVSNMSPEDSSIYLCSGRTGPYGYTFGSGTRLTVV.

This rearrangement joins TRBV2 to TRBJ1-1; no firm D call. V was trimmed by 7 bases and J by 1 base, leaving 10 bases between them. This CDR3 comprises 13 residues. Germline V gene data show CDR1 as SNHLY and CDR2 as FYNNEI. CDR3 in DNA: TGTGCCAGCACTCAGGACCGGAACACTGAAGCTTTCTTT. This encodes CASTQDRNTEAFF.

This clonotype has only a few counts. The genes are TRBV5-6 and TRBJ2-2; D is possibly TRBD2 (5 bases). The CDR3 is made up of 17 amino acids. V lost 4 bases to trimming and J lost 3 bases, with 19 bases between them. Germline V gene lookup returns CDR1 SGHDT and CDR2 YYEEEE. CDR3 in DNA: TGTGCCAGCAGCCCCCCCTGGGGAGATTGGGACACCGGGGAGCTGTTTTTT. Translated: CASSPPWGDWDTGELFF.

This chain uses TRBV12-5 with TRBJ1-5; tentatively, D is TRBD1 (5 bases). Trimming stripped 8 bases from V and 8 bases from J, with 13 bases between. The CDR3 is made up of 12 amino acids. Germline V gene lookup returns CDR1 LGHNT and CDR2 FRNRAP. The CDR3 nucleotides are TGTGCTAGTTCCCAGGGTGTGGAGCCCCAGCATTTT. Translated, it gives CASSQGVEPQHF.